In this sample, the clone carrying this T cell receptor (beta chain) turned up a few times. CDR1 is SGDLS, CDR2 YYNGEE, per germline. V lost 3 bases and J lost 1, with 13 bases in between. The CDR3 length is 15 residues. The sample is drawn from a study of blood T cell repertoires in COVID-19. For the study at large: Some COVID-19 samples were acute and others convalescent; all came from the United States, Italy and Spain. From T cells, B-cell-depleted T cells, or PBMCs came the material, which was cDNA or gDNA.

Per the authors' pipeline: Reference gene primer amplification gave nucleated cell count estimates. Assay used: immunoSEQ multiplex PCR; TCRdb lists only in-frame clones, some missing. V, J and clone size were drawn from that table, and D and trimming were deduced from the DNA. The sample has roughly 100,000 clones, roughly 79% seen once. This TCR was recovered from a woman aged 70 to 79 with acute or convalescent COVID-19. V is TRBV9 and J is TRBJ1-1; the D gene is possibly TRBD1 (5 bases). Input material: peripheral blood. CDR3 bases: TGTGCCAGCAGCGAGGCAGGGAACCCGAACACTGAAGCTTTCTTT. This translates into CASSEAGNPNTEAFF.